This T cell receptor beta chain was identified during a study of shared clonotypes between healthy human individuals (dated by TCRdb to 2018 to 2021). For the wider study: The cohort comprised a couple of women and a few men aged 18 to 49 years. For each donor, CD4 naive and CD4 memory were each given three plates, CD8 naive was given two plates, and CD8 memory was given one plate. The study deeply sequenced blood TCR repertoires of five healthy adults to estimate repertoire size and the extent of clonotype sharing between individuals. Different laboratories and diverse techniques were used to prepare libraries and sequence TCR repertoires, to increase sequencing depth and limit assay-specific biases. Per donor, leukapheresis produced somewhere between about 0.85 and 9.5 billion PBMCs. The full study reports these points: Clonotypes shared by all four sorted-subset donors showed higher generation probabilities than non-shared clonotypes. Larger estimated clonotype richness was generally found for naive subsets than for memory subsets. Rarefaction of sorted-subset datasets indicated incomplete sequencing despite the large sequencing depth. Sampling was restricted to blood, and TCR repertoires in tissue are likely to differ from TCR repertoires in blood. Sharing across a few donors was observed for 5% to 6.5% of naive CD4, less than 4% of naive CD8, roughly 2.4% of memory CD4, and over 0.3% of memory CD8 clonotypes. The genetic and exposure-history diversity represented was limited by the small number of donors. Based on pairwise subsampling, the degree of clonotype sharing among donors was expected to be affected by sequencing depth.

The donors were healthy, HIV-negative adults with no recently reported acute infections or vaccinations. All donors were Caucasian adults living in Nashville, Tennessee, USA. CD4+ T cells were enriched by magnetic negative selection, after which naive cells were positively selected on CD45RA and the negative fraction was taken as the memory subset. Blood was obtained by leukapheresis, after which PBMCs were separated by Ficoll-Histopaque density gradient centrifugation and cryopreserved in liquid nitrogen vapor phase. Analytical flow cytometry was used to check the purity and quantity of each magnetically sorted T cell population. From each sorted fraction, genomic DNA was isolated and quantified by UV absorbance on a Nanodrop 2000c. TCR CDR3 regions were amplified from genomic DNA by multiplex PCR using the deep immunoSEQ assay. Extracted genomic DNA from each cell subset was distributed evenly across all wells of several immunoSEQ 96-well plates, and each plate was treated as a replicate. Each replicate PCR for sorted subsets received around 0.2 ug genomic DNA, equal to about 30,000 T cell genomes. The purified libraries were quantified using a Qubit 3.0 fluorometer, sized with a Bioanalyzer 2100, and then quantified again using the KAPA Library Quantification kit. Every immunoSEQ 96-well plate was sequenced on a dedicated single-read 150-cycle Illumina NextSeq 550 flow cell. Under the source paper's analysis protocol: The immunoSEQ output contained only junctional sequences without quality scores, so filtering could not match that applied to full-length reads. Sequences were annotated with PyIR, a Python wrapper for IgBLAST v1.9, using IMGT germline references to assign V/J genes and CDR3. Reads were removed for weak V/J assignments (E-value above 1e-6), missing CDR3, stop codons, out-of-frame junctions, or ambiguous translated residues. V3J clonotypes were defined by identical inferred V gene, J gene, and CDR3 amino acid sequence. The percentage overlap between two repertoires was calculated by dividing the number of shared unique clonotypes by the size of the smaller repertoire. Richness of each repertoire was evaluated using RTK rarefaction, the Chao1 estimator, and Recon v2.1 estimates of unobserved clonotypes. Generation probabilities were computed with OLGA for all TCRbeta clonotypes obtained by the gDNA method from a few donors. The table comes from immuneACCESS by way of TCRdb, which keeps in-frame sequences with V and J called. Part of the clones is missing from these tables; in studies checked, under half for an unresolved V gene and the rest for unknown reasons. That table supplies the V and J calls and clone size; D and trimming were determined from the DNA. Within this sample are under 1,900,000 clones, with around 98.5% of them counted one time only. The ten largest clones represent approximately 0.4% of the sample.

This clone was seen just once. The antigen it recognizes is unknown. Nothing much larger sits one base from this clone, and base qualities are not available. The specimen was naive CD4+ T cells sorted from blood. Reading the label with the study, this specimen's cell subset or site is: CD45RA+ positively selected. The TCR was taken from a young man in good health.

The CDR3 reads as follows: CASSGPTGQMVETQYF. Read as DNA, the sequence is TGTGCCAGCAGCGGACCAACGGGACAGATGGTGGAGACCCAGTACTTC. Rearrangement joined TRBV28 to TRBJ2-5, with TRBD1 matching 7 junction bases. Measured from the cysteine to the phenylalanine, the CDR3 is 16 residues long. Kept here is only the CDR3 DNA, which spans 48 bases and is read in frame from base 1. V loses 6 bases at its end and J loses 5 bases; junction bases beyond the gene matches: 15. The germline V gene encodes CDR1 MDHEN and CDR2 SYDVKM.